These 26 T cell receptor beta chains share one sample of origin, sequenced in a study of blood T cell repertoires in COVID-19 (TCRdb year 2020). Receptor amplification or capture employed the immunoSEQ multiplex PCR assay. The table was pulled from immuneACCESS by TCRdb, which kept in-frame rearrangements only. Such tables lose some clones; where checked, under half of the loss comes from unresolved V genes, and the rest has no known cause. The table for this sample lists 54,000 or so clones; roughly four fifths of them were counted only once. Of the sample, 3.5% is held by the ten largest clones. Sequencing was performed on peripheral blood. Receptors were obtained from an elderly woman with acute or convalescent COVID-19.

The rearrangement joins TRBV10-3 to TRBJ1-2, with D perhaps matching TRBD1 (6 bases). Trimming removed 3 bases at V and 4 bases at J, with 9 bases between. From germline, CDR1 is ENHRY and CDR2 SYGVKD. The CDR3 has 13 residues. The CDR3 nucleotides read TGTGCCATCAGTGACAGGGGCGCCTATGGCTACACCTTC. The encoded protein is CAISDRGAYGYTF.

This clone has just a few counts. This chain uses TRBV13 with TRBJ2-7; no clear D. This CDR3 contains 14 residues. V lost 3 bases and J 7 bases, leaving 16 bases between the germline ends. Looked up from germline, CDR1 is PRHDT and CDR2 is FYEKMQ (reference sequence). CDR3 in amino acids: CASSFLAAPREQYF. DNA for the CDR3: TGTGCCAGCAGCTTCCTTGCTGCCCCCAGGGAGCAGTACTTC.

The chain recombines TRBV21-1 with TRBJ2-1; whether TRBD1, the table's D call, matches the DNA was not checked. TRBV21-1 is given as a pseudogene. The CDR3 runs 15 residues. The DNA for the CDR3 is TGTGCCAGCACCAACAACAGGGACTCCTACAATGAGCAGTTCTTC. Translating it yields CASTNNRDSYNEQFF.

The gene calls are TRBV21-1 and TRBJ1-2; the tabulated D call, TRBD1, remains unverified against the DNA. TRBV21-1 is a listed pseudogene. The CDR3 has 11 residues. CDR3 residues: CASLQSYGYTF. CDR3 in DNA: TGTGCCAGCTTACAATCGTATGGCTACACCTTC.

The rearrangement uses TRBV24-1 and TRBJ2-3, with no clear D. The germline gives CDR1 KGHDR, CDR2 SFDVKD. Deletions cut 9 bases from V and 0 bases from J, with 3 bases between. The CDR3 loop spans 11 amino acids. The CDR3 here is CATQSTDTQYF. CDR3 nucleotide sequence: TGTGCCACCCAGAGCACAGATACGCAGTATTTT.

The CDR3 DNA is TGTGCCAGTAGACTATACAGGGGACGGTCACCCCTCCACTTT. It translates to CASRLYRGRSPLHF. This chain uses TRBV19 with TRBJ1-6; 7 nucleotides align to TRBD1. V shed 6 bases and J 10 bases; nucleotides not matched to a gene: 9. Germline CDR1 is LNHDA and CDR2 is SQIVND (reference sequence). This CDR3 is 14 amino acids long. The full variable domain, in which reference TRBV19 and TRBJ1-6 provide the parts outside the CDR3, is DGGITQSPKYLFRKEGQNVTLSCEQNLNHDAMYWYRQDPGQGLRLIYYSQIVNDFQKGDIAEGYSVSREKKESFPLTVTSAQKNPTAFYLCASRLYRGRSPLHFGNGTRLTVT.

V and J are TRBV9 and TRBJ1-6; possibly TRBD1 for D (5 bases). The CDR3 contains 14 residues. The V end was cut by 0 bases, the J end by 8 bases, with 9 bases between. Per the germline V gene, CDR1 is SGDLS and CDR2 is YYNGEE. CDR3 sequence reads: CASSVGGEYSPLHF. CDR3 nucleotide sequence: TGTGCCAGCAGCGTAGGGGGGGAATATTCACCCCTCCACTTT.

This chain connects TRBV19 to TRBJ2-2; TRBD2 is a possible D gene (7 bases). Trimming stripped 4 bases from V and 2 bases from J, with 20 bases between. The CDR3 covers 18 residues. Germline V gives CDR1 LNHDA, CDR2 SQIVND (reference sequence). This CDR3 is CASSTSIRRGANTGELFF. The CDR3 bases are TGTGCCAGTAGTACCAGTATCCGACGGGGGGCAAACACCGGGGAGCTGTTTTTT. Using reference TRBV19 and TRBJ2-2 for the parts outside the CDR3, the full variable domain is DGGITQSPKYLFRKEGQNVTLSCEQNLNHDAMYWYRQDPGQGLRLIYYSQIVNDFQKGDIAEGYSVSREKKESFPLTVTSAQKNPTAFYLCASSTSIRRGANTGELFFGEGSRLTVL.

The CDR3 spells CASSSGTGVGETQYF. In DNA, the CDR3 is TGTGCCAGCAGCTCGGGGACAGGGGTAGGGGAGACCCAGTACTTC. This chain joins TRBV7-9 and TRBJ2-5; 10 nucleotides line up with TRBD1. The V gene's germline CDR1 is SEHNR and CDR2 FQNEAQ (reference sequence). This CDR3 has 15 residues. V lost 4 bases and J lost 5; bases outside the gene matches: 7.

The chain carries TRBV5-6 and TRBJ2-3, with 10 bases fitting TRBD2. Per germline, CDR1 SGHDT and CDR2 YYEEEE. The CDR3 length is 16 residues. V trimming: 0 bases; J trimming: 4 bases; junction bases outside the gene matches: 5. The CDR3 here is CASSLGFSGRSDTQYF. The CDR3 DNA reads as TGTGCCAGCAGCTTGGGGTTTAGCGGGAGGTCAGATACGCAGTATTTT.

The gene calls are TRBV3-1 (or the pseudogene TRBV3-2) and TRBJ1-4, with D hard to call. CDR1 is LGHDT and CDR2 is YNNKEL in the germline V gene (reference sequence). V lost 0 bases, J lost 5 bases, and 13 bases lay in between. This CDR3 contains 16 residues. The DNA for the CDR3 is TGTGCCAGCAGCCAAGATCCGGGCCGGGAGAATGAAAAACTGTTTTTT. It yields the protein CASSQDPGRENEKLFF.

The J gene is TRBJ1-2, the V gene TRBV7-2, with D possibly being TRBD1 (5 bases). The CDR3 consists of 13 residues. Germline lookup yields CDR1 SGHTA and CDR2 FQGNSA. With 8 bases removed from V and 3 bases from J, the gap between germline ends came to 13 bases. The CDR3: CASRPAGHYGYTF. In DNA form, the CDR3 reads TGTGCCAGCCGCCCAGCAGGGCACTATGGCTACACCTTC.

This clone was detected only once. This sequence joins TRBV27 and TRBJ2-3, with TRBD2 matching 11 bases. V was clipped by 7 bases and J by 4 bases; unmatched bases: 10. The CDR3 runs 16 residues. The germline gives CDR1 MNHEY, CDR2 SMNVEV (reference sequence). CDR3 sequence: CASTLAGGPPADTQYF. The CDR3 nucleotides read TGTGCCAGCACATTAGCGGGAGGGCCTCCCGCAGATACGCAGTATTTT.

V and J are TRBV18 and TRBJ1-2; D is possibly TRBD1 (5 bases). Germline V gene lookup returns CDR1 KGHSH and CDR2 LQKENI. The CDR3 contains 13 residues. Trimming stripped 0 bases from V and 8 bases from J, with 10 bases between. The CDR3 DNA reads TGTGCCAGCTCACCACCCGGCAGGGCGGGCTACACCTTC. It translates to CASSPPGRAGYTF.

There are a few counts of this clone. The rearrangement links TRBV29-1 to TRBJ2-7, with D unclear. Trimming removed 1 base from V and 0 bases from J, with 7 bases in between. This CDR3 comprises 13 residues. CDR1 and CDR2 from the germline V gene are SQVTM and ANQGSEA. The CDR3 spells CSVEGQDSYEQYF. CDR3 coding DNA: TGCAGCGTTGAAGGGCAGGACTCCTACGAGCAGTACTTC.

This chain uses TRBV5-1 with TRBJ2-3; maybe TRBD1 (6 bases). This CDR3 is built from 14 residues. Deletions cut 4 bases from V and 2 bases from J, with 11 bases between. Germline values: CDR1 SGHRS, CDR2 YFSETQ. This CDR3 is CASSPTGFTDTQYF. The CDR3 DNA reads as TGCGCCAGCAGCCCGACAGGATTCACAGATACGCAGTATTTT.

The rearrangement joins TRBV5-1 to TRBJ2-3; 10 bases are a match to TRBD2. V shed 0 bases and J 2 bases; nucleotides not matched to a gene: 9. Germline CDR1 and CDR2: SGHRS and YFSETQ. CDR3 length equals 18 residues. DNA of the CDR3: TGCGCCAGCAGCTTGGTATCTCCTAGCGGGGGTAACACAGATACGCAGTATTTT. It codes for CASSLVSPSGGNTDTQYF. The whole variable domain, remainder taken from reference TRBV5-1 and TRBJ2-3, is KAGVTQTPRYLIKTRGQQVTLSCSPISGHRSVSWYQQTPGQGLQFLFEYFSETQRNKGNFPGRFSGRQFSNSRSEMNVSTLELGDSALYLCASSLVSPSGGNTDTQYFGPGTRLTVL.

This chain uses TRBV18 with TRBJ2-3; 13 nucleotides agree with TRBD2. V dropped 4 bases and J dropped 11; count of bases not matched to a gene: 12. Germline loops: CDR1 KGHSH, CDR2 LQKENI. This CDR3 is 16 amino acids long. In nucleotides, the CDR3 is TGTGCCAGCTCACTTGGGACTAGCGGGACGTGGATTGGGCAGTATTTT. The encoded protein is CASSLGTSGTWIGQYF. The entire variable domain, with the rest obtained from reference TRBV18 and TRBJ2-3, is as follows: NAGVMQNPRHLVRRRGQEARLRCSPMKGHSHVYWYRQLPEEGLKFMVYLQKENIIDESGMPKERFSAEFPKEGPSILRIQQVVRGDSAAYFCASSLGTSGTWIGQYFGPGTRLTVL.

The CDR3 region is CASRPGDGGANEKLFF. CDR3 sequence (DNA): TGTGCCAGCAGGCCGGGAGACGGGGGAGCTAATGAAAAACTGTTTTTT. V is TRBV5-8 and J is TRBJ1-4, with D possibly being TRBD1 (5 bases). V lost 5 bases and J lost 3, with 17 bases in between. The CDR3 totals 16 residues. Germline V lookup: CDR1 SGHTS, CDR2 YDEGEE.

The chain has TRBV3-1 (or the pseudogene TRBV3-2) and TRBJ1-2; 7 positions match TRBD1. Looked up from germline, CDR1 is LGHDT and CDR2 is YNNKEL (reference sequence). V lost 2 bases and J lost 4; bases outside the gene matches: 7. This CDR3 spans 15 amino acids. The CDR3 nucleotides read TGTGCCAGCAGCCAATCGGGACAGACTGGCTATGGCTACACCTTC. Encoded protein: CASSQSGQTGYGYTF.

The chain is built from TRBV6-5 and TRBJ1-1; 7 bases are shared with TRBD1. Looked up from germline, CDR1 is MNHEY and CDR2 is SVGAGI. This CDR3 contains 13 residues. Trimming took 6 bases from V and 3 from J; bases not matched to a gene: 4. The CDR3 nucleotides read TGTGCCAGCAGAGGGGGCGTAGACACTGAAGCTTTCTTT. Protein product: CASRGGVDTEAFF.

The J gene is TRBJ1-1, the V gene TRBV10-3, with D tentatively TRBD1 (6 bases). The CDR3 runs to 14 residues. The V gene's germline CDR1 is ENHRY and CDR2 SYGVKD. The germline V and J ends were trimmed by 5 bases and 10 bases, with 20 bases remaining between them. In DNA, the CDR3 is TGTGCCATCAGTACAAATGACGCCCGAGGGGGAGCTTTCTTT. It yields the protein CAISTNDARGGAFF.

The chain combines TRBV19 with TRBJ2-1; D unclear. The V end was cut by 2 bases, the J end by 7 bases, with 6 bases between. CDR3 length: 12 residues. Germline V CDR1 and CDR2: LNHDA, SQIVND (reference sequence). As DNA, the CDR3 is TGTGCCAGTAGTATACTAGGAAATGAGCAGTTCTTC. Protein product: CASSILGNEQFF.

The genes are TRBV6-6 and TRBJ2-5; D is unclear. V was pared by 0 bases and J by 3 bases, with 8 bases between. The germline V gene encodes CDR1 MNHNY and CDR2 SVGAGI (reference sequence). This CDR3 region has 14 residues. CDR3 residues: CASSYSSREETQYF. The DNA for the CDR3 is TGTGCCAGCAGTTACTCGTCCCGGGAAGAGACCCAGTACTTC.

The V gene is TRBV5-1, the J gene TRBJ2-7; 13 bases agree with TRBD2. CDR1 is SGHRS and CDR2 is YFSETQ in the germline V gene. With 1 base clipped from V and 6 bases from J, the junction kept 7 bases outside the gene matches. This CDR3 has 16 residues. CDR3 region: CASSLKLAGGPGEQYF. The CDR3 coding sequence is TGCGCCAGCAGCTTGAAACTAGCGGGAGGGCCGGGCGAGCAGTACTTC.

V usage is TRBV7-9 and J usage is TRBJ1-3; no clear D. V was shortened by 1 base and J by 4 bases, with 11 bases between the two germline ends. Germline V gene lookup returns CDR1 SEHNR and CDR2 FQNEAQ (reference sequence). This CDR3 spans 15 amino acids. Written as DNA, the CDR3 is TGTGCCAGCAGCTTAGGGAGTGGGAGAGGAAACACCATATATTTT. Translating it yields CASSLGSGRGNTIYF.